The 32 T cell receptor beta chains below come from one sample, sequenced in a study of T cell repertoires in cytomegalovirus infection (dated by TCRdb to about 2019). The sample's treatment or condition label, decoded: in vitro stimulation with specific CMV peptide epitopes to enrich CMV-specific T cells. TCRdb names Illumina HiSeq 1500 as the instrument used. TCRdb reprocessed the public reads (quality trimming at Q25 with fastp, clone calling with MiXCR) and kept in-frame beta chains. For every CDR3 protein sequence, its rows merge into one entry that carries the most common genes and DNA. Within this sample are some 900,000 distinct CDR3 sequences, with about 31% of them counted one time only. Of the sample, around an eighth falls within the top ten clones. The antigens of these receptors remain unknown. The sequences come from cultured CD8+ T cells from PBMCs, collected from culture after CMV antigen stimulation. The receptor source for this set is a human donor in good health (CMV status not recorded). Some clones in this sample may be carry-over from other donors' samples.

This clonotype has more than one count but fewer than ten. The chain's CDR3 is CASSLGAVKADEQYF. The CDR3, as DNA: TGTGCCAGCAGCTTAGGGGCAGTAAAGGCCGACGAGCAGTACTTC. The chain combines TRBV11-2 with TRBJ2-7; D remains unclear. In germline, CDR1 is SGHAT, CDR2 FQNNGV. The CDR3 length is 15 residues. The ends were cut back, 1 base at V and 5 bases at J, with 15 bases in the middle.

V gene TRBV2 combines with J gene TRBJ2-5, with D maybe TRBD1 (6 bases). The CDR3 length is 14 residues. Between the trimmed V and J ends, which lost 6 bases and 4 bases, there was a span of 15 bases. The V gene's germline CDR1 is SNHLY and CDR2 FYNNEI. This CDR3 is CASRKRQGSETQYF. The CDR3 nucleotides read TGTGCCAGCAGGAAGAGGCAGGGGTCAGAGACCCAGTACTTC.

This chain's CDR3 is CATLGHGQEQYF. CDR3 bases: TGTGCCACCTTGGGTCATGGGCAGGAGCAGTACTTC. The chain joins TRBV27 to TRBJ2-7; D is undetermined. V was trimmed by 10 bases and J by 7 bases, leaving 17 bases between them. The germline V gene has CDR1 MNHEY and CDR2 SMNVEV (reference sequence). The CDR3 consists of 12 residues.

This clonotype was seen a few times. The CDR3 loop reads CASSLDAGGTEAFF. Here the CDR3 DNA reads TGTGCCAGCAGCTTAGACGCAGGGGGCACTGAAGCTTTCTTT. This rearrangement joins TRBV27 to TRBJ1-1; 7 bases are a match to TRBD1. The CDR3 has 14 amino acids. The germline CDR1 and CDR2 sequences are MNHEY and SMNVEV (reference sequence). V lost 6 bases to trimming and J lost 4 bases; unmatched junction nucleotides: 8.

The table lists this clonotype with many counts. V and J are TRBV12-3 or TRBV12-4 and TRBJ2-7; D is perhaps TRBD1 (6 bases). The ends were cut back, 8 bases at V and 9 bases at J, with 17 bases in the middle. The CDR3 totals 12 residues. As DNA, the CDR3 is TGTGCCAGCGGCACAGGGTCGGTCGGGCAGTACGTC. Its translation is CASGTGSVGQYV.

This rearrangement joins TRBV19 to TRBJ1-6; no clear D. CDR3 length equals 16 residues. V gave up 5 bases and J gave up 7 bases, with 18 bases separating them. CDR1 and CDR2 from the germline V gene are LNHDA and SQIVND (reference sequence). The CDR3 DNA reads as TGTGCCAGTAGTCTTCGGACCGAACTATGGAATTCACCCCTCCACTTT. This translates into CASSLRTELWNSPLHF.

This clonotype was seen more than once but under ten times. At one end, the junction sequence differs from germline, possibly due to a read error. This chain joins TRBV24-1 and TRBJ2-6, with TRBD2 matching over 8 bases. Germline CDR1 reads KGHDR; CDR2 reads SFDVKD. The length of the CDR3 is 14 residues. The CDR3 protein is CATSDLSGGNVLTF. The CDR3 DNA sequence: TGTGCCACCAGTGATTTGAGCGGGGGCAACGTCCTGACTTTC.

CDR3 nucleotides: TGTGCCAGCAGACCCCCCGGGACAGGTGACTGGAATGAGCAGTTCTTC. This gives the protein CASRPPGTGDWNEQFF. The chain combines TRBV11-2 with TRBJ2-1; TRBD1 matches 8 bases. The CDR3 spans 16 residues. The ends lost 6 bases at V and 7 bases at J; junction bases unmatched: 14. The germline V gene encodes CDR1 SGHAT and CDR2 FQNNGV.

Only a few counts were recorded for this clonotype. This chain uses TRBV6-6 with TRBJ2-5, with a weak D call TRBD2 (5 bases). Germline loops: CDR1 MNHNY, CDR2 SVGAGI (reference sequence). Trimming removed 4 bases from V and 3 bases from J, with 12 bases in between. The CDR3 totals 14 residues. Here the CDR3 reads CASSFSTTEETQYF. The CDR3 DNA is TGTGCCAGCAGTTTCTCGACTACCGAAGAGACCCAGTACTTC.

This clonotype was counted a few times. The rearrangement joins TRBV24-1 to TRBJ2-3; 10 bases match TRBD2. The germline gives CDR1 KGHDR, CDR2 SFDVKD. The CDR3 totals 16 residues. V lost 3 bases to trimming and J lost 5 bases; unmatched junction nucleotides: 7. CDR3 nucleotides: TGTGCCACCAGTGATCCTCTAGCGGGGGACGGAGATACGCAGTATTTT. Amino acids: CATSDPLAGDGDTQYF.

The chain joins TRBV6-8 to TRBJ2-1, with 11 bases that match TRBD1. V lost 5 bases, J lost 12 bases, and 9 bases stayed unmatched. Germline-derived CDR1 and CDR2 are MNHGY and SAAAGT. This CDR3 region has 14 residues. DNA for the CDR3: TGTGCCAGCAGTGTTGGACAGGGGGCCGCGGGGCAGTTCTTC. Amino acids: CASSVGQGAAGQFF.

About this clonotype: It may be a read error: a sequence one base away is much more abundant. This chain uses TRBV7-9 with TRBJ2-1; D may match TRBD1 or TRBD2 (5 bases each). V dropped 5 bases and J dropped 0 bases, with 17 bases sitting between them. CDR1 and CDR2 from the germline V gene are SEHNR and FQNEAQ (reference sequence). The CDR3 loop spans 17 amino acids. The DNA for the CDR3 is TGTGCCAGCAGCGTTCACCAGTCAGGGACCTCCTACAATGAGCAGTTCTTC. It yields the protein CASSVHQSGTSYNEQFF. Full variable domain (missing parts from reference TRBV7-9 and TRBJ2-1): DTGVSQNPRHKITKRGQNVTFRCDPISEHNRLYWYRQTLGQGPEFLTYFQNEAQLEKSRLLSDRFSAERPKGSFSTLEIQRTEQGDSAMYLCASSVHQSGTSYNEQFFGPGTRLTVL.

The CDR3 here is CASSFGGHTPKADGYTF. CDR3 in DNA: TGTGCCAGCAGTTTCGGGGGACATACCCCAAAAGCAGATGGCTACACCTTC. The chain has TRBV12-3 or TRBV12-4 and TRBJ1-2, with a weak D call TRBD1 (6 bases). This CDR3 spans 17 amino acids. Trimming took off 3 bases at V and 6 bases at J, with 23 bases between the two ends.

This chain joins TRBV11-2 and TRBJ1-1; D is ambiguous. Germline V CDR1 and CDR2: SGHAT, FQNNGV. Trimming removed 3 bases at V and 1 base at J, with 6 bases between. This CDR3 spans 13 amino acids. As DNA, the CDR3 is TGTGCCAGCAGCTTCATACCGAACACTGAAGCTTTCTTT. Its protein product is CASSFIPNTEAFF.

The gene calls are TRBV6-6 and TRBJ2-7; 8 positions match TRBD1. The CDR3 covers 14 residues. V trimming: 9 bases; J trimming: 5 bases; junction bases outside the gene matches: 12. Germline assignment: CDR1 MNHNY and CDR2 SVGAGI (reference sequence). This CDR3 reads CASSVAGGRNEQYF. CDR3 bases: TGTGCCAGTAGTGTGGCAGGGGGCCGAAACGAGCAGTACTTC.

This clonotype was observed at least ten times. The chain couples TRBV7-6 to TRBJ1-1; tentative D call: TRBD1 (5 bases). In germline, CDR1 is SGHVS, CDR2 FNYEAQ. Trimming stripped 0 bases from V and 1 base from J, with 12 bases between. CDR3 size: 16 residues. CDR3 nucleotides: TGTGCCAGCAGCTTAGCGTTAAGGACATCGAACACTGAAGCTTTCTTT. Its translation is CASSLALRTSNTEAFF.

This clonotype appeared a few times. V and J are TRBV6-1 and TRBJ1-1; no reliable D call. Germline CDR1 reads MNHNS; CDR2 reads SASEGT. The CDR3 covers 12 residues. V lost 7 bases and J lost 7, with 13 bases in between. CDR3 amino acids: CASIKDGIEAFF. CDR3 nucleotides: TGTGCCAGCATAAAGGACGGGATTGAAGCTTTCTTT.

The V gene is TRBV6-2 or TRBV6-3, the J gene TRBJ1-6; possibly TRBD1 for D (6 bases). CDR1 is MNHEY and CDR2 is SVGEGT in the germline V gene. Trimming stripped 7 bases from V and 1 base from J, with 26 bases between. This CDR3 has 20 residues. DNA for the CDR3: TGTGCCAGCACCTACGGAGGGACAAAGTTCGGTCCGTCCTATAATTCACCCCTCCACTTT. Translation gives CASTYGGTKFGPSYNSPLHF.

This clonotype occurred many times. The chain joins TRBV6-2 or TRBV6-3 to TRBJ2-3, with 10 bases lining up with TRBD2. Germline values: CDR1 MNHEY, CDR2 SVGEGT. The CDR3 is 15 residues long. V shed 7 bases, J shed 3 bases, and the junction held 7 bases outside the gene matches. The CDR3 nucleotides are TGTGCCAGCATCAAAGCGGGGGGGGTAACAGATACGCAGTATTTT. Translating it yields CASIKAGGVTDTQYF.

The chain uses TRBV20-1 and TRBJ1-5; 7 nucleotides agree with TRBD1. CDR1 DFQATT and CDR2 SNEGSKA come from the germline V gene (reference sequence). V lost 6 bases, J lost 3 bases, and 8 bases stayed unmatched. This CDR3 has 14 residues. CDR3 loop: CSAPDREANQPQHF. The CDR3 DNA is TGCAGTGCCCCCGACAGGGAGGCCAATCAGCCCCAGCATTTT.

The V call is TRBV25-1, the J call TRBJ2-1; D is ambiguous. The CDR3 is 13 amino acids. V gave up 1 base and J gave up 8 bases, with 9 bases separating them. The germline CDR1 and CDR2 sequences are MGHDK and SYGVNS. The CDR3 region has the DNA TGTGCCAGCAGTGAATCGGTGCGGCATGAGCAGTTCTTC. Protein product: CASSESVRHEQFF.

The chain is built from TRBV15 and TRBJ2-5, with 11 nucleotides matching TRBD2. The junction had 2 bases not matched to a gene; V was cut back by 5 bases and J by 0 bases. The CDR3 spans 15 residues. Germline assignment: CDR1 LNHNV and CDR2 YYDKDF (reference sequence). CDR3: CATSETSGNQETQYF. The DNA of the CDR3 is TGTGCCACCAGCGAGACTAGCGGGAACCAAGAGACCCAGTACTTC.

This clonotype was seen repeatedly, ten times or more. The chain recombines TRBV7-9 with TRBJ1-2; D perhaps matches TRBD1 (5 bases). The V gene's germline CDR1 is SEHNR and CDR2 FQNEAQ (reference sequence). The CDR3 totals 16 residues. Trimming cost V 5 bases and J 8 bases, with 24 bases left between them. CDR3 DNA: TGTGCCAGCAGCGCCTATCCACAGGCCCCGGGGGAGGGCTACACCTTC. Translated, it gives CASSAYPQAPGEGYTF.

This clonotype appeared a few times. CDR3 residues: CASSMVTRAPNQPQHF. For the CDR3, the DNA is TGTGCCAGTAGTATGGTCACCAGGGCACCCAATCAGCCCCAGCATTTT. The chain carries TRBV19 and TRBJ1-5; D may be TRBD1 (5 bases). The germline V gene encodes CDR1 LNHDA and CDR2 SQIVND (reference sequence). Trimming left V 3 bases short and J 3 bases short, with 15 bases between. The CDR3 extends over 16 amino acids.

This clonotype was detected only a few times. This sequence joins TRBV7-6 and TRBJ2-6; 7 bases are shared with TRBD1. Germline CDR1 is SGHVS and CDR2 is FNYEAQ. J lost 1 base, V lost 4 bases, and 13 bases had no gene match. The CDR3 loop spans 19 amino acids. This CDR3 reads CASSSPGQSTGSGANVLTF. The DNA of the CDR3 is TGTGCCAGCAGCTCTCCGGGACAGTCGACAGGGTCTGGGGCCAACGTCCTGACTTTC.

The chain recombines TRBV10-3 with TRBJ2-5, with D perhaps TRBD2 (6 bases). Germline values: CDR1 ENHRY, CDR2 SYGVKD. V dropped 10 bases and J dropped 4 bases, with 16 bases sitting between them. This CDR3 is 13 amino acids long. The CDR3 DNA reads TGTGCCACCTCGGGACTGCGTGGAGAGACCCAGTACTTC. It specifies CATSGLRGETQYF.

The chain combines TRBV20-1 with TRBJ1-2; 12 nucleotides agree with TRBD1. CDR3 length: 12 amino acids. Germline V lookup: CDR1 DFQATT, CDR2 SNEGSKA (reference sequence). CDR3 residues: CRGDRGRDGYTF. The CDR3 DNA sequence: TGCAGAGGGGACAGGGGGCGAGATGGCTACACCTTC.

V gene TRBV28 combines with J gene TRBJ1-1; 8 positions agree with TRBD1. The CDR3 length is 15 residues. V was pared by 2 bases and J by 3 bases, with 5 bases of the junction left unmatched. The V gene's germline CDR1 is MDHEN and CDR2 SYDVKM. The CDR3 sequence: CASSLVTGVHTEAFF. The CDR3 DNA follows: TGTGCCAGCAGTTTAGTGACAGGGGTGCACACTGAAGCTTTCTTT.

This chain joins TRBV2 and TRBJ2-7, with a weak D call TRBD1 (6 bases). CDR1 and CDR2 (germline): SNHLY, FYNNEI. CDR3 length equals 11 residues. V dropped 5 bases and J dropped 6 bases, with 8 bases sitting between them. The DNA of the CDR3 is TGTGCCAGCAGTAACAGGGTCGAGCAGTACTTC. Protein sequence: CASSNRVEQYF.

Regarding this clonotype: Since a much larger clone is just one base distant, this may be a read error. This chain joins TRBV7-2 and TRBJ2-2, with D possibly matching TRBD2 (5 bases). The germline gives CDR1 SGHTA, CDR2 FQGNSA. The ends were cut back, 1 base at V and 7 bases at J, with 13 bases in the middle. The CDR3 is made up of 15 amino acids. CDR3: CTSSLVTAGFGELFF. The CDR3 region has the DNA TGTACCAGCAGCTTAGTAACGGCGGGTTTCGGGGAGCTGTTTTTT.

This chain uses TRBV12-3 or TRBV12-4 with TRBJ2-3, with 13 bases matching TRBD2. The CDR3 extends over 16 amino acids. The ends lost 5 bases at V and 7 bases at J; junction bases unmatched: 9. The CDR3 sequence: CASSPVLAGGGYTQYF. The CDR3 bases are TGTGCCAGCAGTCCCGTACTAGCGGGGGGGGGGTATACGCAGTATTTT.

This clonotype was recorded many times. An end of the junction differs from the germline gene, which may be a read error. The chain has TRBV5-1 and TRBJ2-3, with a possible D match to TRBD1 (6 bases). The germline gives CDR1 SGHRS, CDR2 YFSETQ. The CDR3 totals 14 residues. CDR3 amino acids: CASSLQGSTDTQYF. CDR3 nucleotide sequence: TGTGCCAGCAGCTTACAGGGAAGCACAGATACGCAGTATTTT.